This is a list of T cell receptor beta chains from one sample in a study of shared clonotypes between healthy human individuals. Data came from immunoSEQ multiplex PCR; TCRdb stores just in-frame clones and leaves some out. The sample records about 2.4 million clones, 80% to 95% being singletons. The sample taken for sequencing was naive CD4+ T cells from PBMCs. Receptors were obtained from a man aged 18 to 30 in good health. Some clones in this sample may be carry-over from other donors' samples. The conserved cysteine and the conserved F or W are not part of the CDR3 here.

V: TRBV12-5; J: TRBJ2-1; CDR3: ASGLTGAGTTQF
V: TRBV2; J: TRBJ2-7; CDR3: ASVPTGPFLGEQY
V: TRBV2; J: TRBJ2-1; CDR3: ASRPGLAGEGATRNEQF
V: TRBV2; J: TRBJ1-5; CDR3: ASSDRRSNQPQH
V: TRBV6-1; J: TRBJ1-5; CDR3: ASSEKRQGGWSNQPQH
V: TRBV5-4; J: TRBJ2-1; CDR3: ASSSRGGHNEQF
V: TRBV7-2; J: TRBJ2-2; CDR3: ASSFIGTGELF
V: TRBV18; J: TRBJ2-7; CDR3: ASSPGQLGLSEQY
V: TRBV7-2; J: TRBJ2-5; CDR3: ASSLEGAFQGETQY
V: TRBV5-1; J: TRBJ2-7; CDR3: ASSSEGLFGEQY
V: TRBV5-1; J: TRBJ2-7; CDR3: ASRVDRGDEQY
V: TRBV19; J: TRBJ1-1; CDR3: ASSYEGGAFMNTEAF
V: TRBV6-6; J: TRBJ2-7; CDR3: ASTAGYTYEQY
V: TRBV4-1; J: TRBJ1-1; CDR3: ASSQDTGRERAF
V: TRBV7-3; J: TRBJ2-2; CDR3: ASSRTGPGELF
V: TRBV15; J: TRBJ2-1; CDR3: ATSSSRDEQF
V: TRBV28; J: TRBJ1-2; CDR3: ASSLLDRSNYGYT
V: TRBV4-2; J: TRBJ1-4; CDR3: ASSQDRYGVEKLF
V: TRBV10-3; J: TRBJ2-2; CDR3: AISPTYTNTGELF
V: TRBV6-1; J: TRBJ2-5; CDR3: ASSERATQETQY
V: TRBV4-1; J: TRBJ1-4; CDR3: ASSQGQVLNEKLF
V: TRBV6-5; J: TRBJ1-6; CDR3: ASSYSWTGTLSLH
V: TRBV7-9; J: TRBJ2-7; CDR3: ASSFGSQGAYYEQY
V: TRBV21-1; J: TRBJ2-1; CDR3: ASSSARGRAHILLTYNEQF
V: TRBV28; J: TRBJ2-5; CDR3: ASTSGRRRQY
V: TRBV7-2; J: TRBJ2-2; CDR3: ASSTRTSGGNTGELF
V: TRBV5-4; J: TRBJ1-2; CDR3: ASSFRPGFSLSYGYT